This TCR beta chain was obtained from a study of CD8+CD57+ T cells in acquired aplastic anemia. This clonotype appeared a few times. The antigen remains undetermined. Broader study findings: Overlap between patients and controls comprised twenty-nine CD8+ CDR3 sequences. Statistical testing detected no significant gap in CD8+ Simpson's diversity between patients and controls.

V lost 6 bases and J lost 3; bases outside the gene matches: 8. CDR3 length: 16 residues. The germline CDR1 and CDR2 sequences are LGHDT and YNNKEL (reference sequence). CD8+CD57+ cell expansion, shown by flow cytometry, had occurred in the patients selected for sequencing. As a group, the patients uniformly had severe acquired aplastic anemia. Blood samples were obtained from patients who had received no prior therapy. It was genomic DNA that served as the template for profiling TCR beta VDJ and CDR3. TCRdb reprocessed the reads via MiXCR and lists one record per CDR3 protein. The sample contains more than 200,000 distinct CDR3 sequences, about half of which appear only once.

The source material was sorted CD4+, CD8+, or CD8+CD57+ T cells (not recorded which) from PBMCs. The sequence was collected from a human donor with aplastic anemia. The chain is built from TRBV3-1 and TRBJ1-4; 9 bases agree with TRBD1. The CDR3 DNA sequence: TGTGCCAGCAGTAAAACAGGGGGCGTCTCTAATGAAAAACTGTTTTTT. This encodes CASSKTGGVSNEKLFF.